This T cell receptor (beta chain) appears in the sequencing data of a study of human T cells and chemical hapten exposure. The study, taken as a whole, reports: Donors were affected by alopecia, so their immune reaction might vary from that of healthy individuals.

Per the germline V gene, CDR1 is MDHEN and CDR2 is SYDVKM. Deletions cut 7 bases from V and 6 bases from J, with 12 bases between. The CDR3 runs 12 residues. About this clonotype: The antigen remains undetermined.

The library tagged each cDNA molecule with unique molecular identifiers. A single record per CDR3 protein comes from TCRdb applying MiXCR to the RACE reads. The sample gives some 83,000 distinct CDR3 sequences, roughly 10% of which show up once; approximately 4.4% is in the top ten. Time point indicated: patch test 1, 2 weeks after DPC sensitization. Treatment given: therapeutic diphenylcyclopropenone sensitization with weekly scalp DPC. Each patch-test visit's blood sample preceded patch application. Alopecia patients between 18 and 70 years old and suitable for DPC were used as donors. V usage is TRBV28 and J usage is TRBJ1-1; tentative D call: TRBD1 (6 bases). Sequences were derived from whole blood, sampled in connection with sensitization to the hapten diphenylcyclopropenone (DPC). The receptor's source is a woman between 50 and 59 years old with alopecia areata. Some clones in this sample may be carry-over from other donors' samples. The chain's CDR3 is CASNTGPAEAFF. The CDR3 bases are TGTGCCAGCAATACAGGGCCCGCTGAAGCTTTCTTT.